A selection of T cell receptor beta chains follows, all from one sample in a study of naive and memory T cell subsets. One entry per CDR3 protein results from TCRdb running MiXCR on the 5' RACE reads. The sample has tens of thousands of distinct CDR3 sequences; roughly 8.1% are singletons. All receptors come from a female donor in good health. Each CDR3 is given with its conserved first and last residue. The order of the fields is clone size, D gene, V gene, J gene, CDR3 DNA, CDR3 protein. The D gene is left open where the match is weak. Only some rows state a clone size, as once, few, many or a class for expanded clones.

>many|.|TRBV5-6|TRBJ2-3
TGTGCCAGCAGCTTGAGGGATACGCAGTATTTT
CASSLRDTQYF
>.|.|TRBV12-3/TRBV12-4|TRBJ1-1
TGTGCCAGCAGGTCCGGGCAGGTGAACACTGAAGCTTTCTTT
CASRSGQVNTEAFF
>.|TRBD2|TRBV6-5|TRBJ2-7
TGTGCCAGCAGTTACCTAGCGGGCTACGAGCAGTACTTC
CASSYLAGYEQYF
>many|.|TRBV6-1|TRBJ1-2
TGTGCCAGCAGTGAATTGTCAGAACCCTCCTATGGCTACACCTTC
CASSELSEPSYGYTF
>many|.|TRBV6-5|TRBJ1-1
TGTGCCAGCAGCCGGGGGCGGCACTTAGGGACTGAAGCTTTCTTT
CASSRGRHLGTEAFF
>many|.|TRBV11-2|TRBJ2-7
TGTGCCAGCAGCTTTATAGGCGGCGAGCAGTACTTC
CASSFIGGEQYF
>few|TRBD1|TRBV11-2|TRBJ1-5
TGTGCCAGCAGCCTTACAGGGGGCGTACAGCCCCAGCATTTT
CASSLTGGVQPQHF
>many|.|TRBV7-9|TRBJ1-1
TGTGCCACCCACCGGGCAGGGGAGGATTACACTGAAGCTTTCTTT
CATHRAGEDYTEAFF
>.|.|TRBV29-1|TRBJ1-2
TGCAGCGTTGAAGATCCCCGTTCGATCTACACCTTC
CSVEDPRSIYTF
>.|.|TRBV29-1|TRBJ2-5
TGCAGCGCCCTGCCCGAGGGCGCTAGAGAGACCCAGTACTTC
CSALPEGARETQYF
>many|TRBD1|TRBV12-3/TRBV12-4|TRBJ2-3
TGTGCCAGCAGCCCGGGACAGGGACCTACAATTCACACAGATACGCAGTATTTT
CASSPGQGPTIHTDTQYF
>few|TRBD1|TRBV14|TRBJ1-2
TGTGCCAGCAGCCAAGACCCCCAGGGGGCGGCCACCTTC
CASSQDPQGAATF
>many|.|TRBV20-1|TRBJ1-3
TGCAGTGTATTTGGTAGCTCTGGAAACACCATATATTTT
CSVFGSSGNTIYF
>few|TRBD2|TRBV12-3/TRBV12-4|TRBJ2-3
TGTGCCAGCAGTCCTTCGAGGGGTATAGCGGGAGGCCACACAGATACGCAGTATTTT
CASSPSRGIAGGHTDTQYF
>.|.|TRBV10-3|TRBJ1-5
TGTGCCATCAGTTGGACCGCCGAACCAGGGTCCCAGCATTTT
CAISWTAEPGSQHF
>few|.|TRBV28|TRBJ2-3
TGTGCCAGCAGTTTAGGACAGAGGCGGAGTACGCAGTATTTT
CASSLGQRRSTQYF
>many|.|TRBV12-3/TRBV12-4|TRBJ1-5
TGTGCCAGCAGCAAACCGGACGGGGTACCCATCTGGCCCCAGCATTTT
CASSKPDGVPIWPQHF
>.|.|TRBV27|TRBJ2-7
TGTGCCAGCAGTGCGCCTGACACCTACGAGCAGTACTTC
CASSAPDTYEQYF
>.|TRBD2|TRBV27|TRBJ2-7
TGTGCCAGCAGTGGACCGGGACTAGTGAATTACGAGCAGTACTTC
CASSGPGLVNYEQYF
>.|TRBD2|TRBV29-1|TRBJ2-3
TGCAGCGCGGGGACTAGCGGGAGTTCAGATACGCAGTATTTT
CSAGTSGSSDTQYF
>few|.|TRBV30|TRBJ2-1
TGTGCCTGGATGCCCGGGGCTGGTCAGCAGTTCTTC
CAWMPGAGQQFF
>many|.|TRBV28|TRBJ1-2
TGTGCCAGCAGTTTAACGGGCCGCCACACCTTC
CASSLTGRHTF
>many|.|TRBV29-1|TRBJ1-1
TGCAGCGTTGTTGGCAGGGTGGACACTGAAGCTTTCTTT
CSVVGRVDTEAFF
>few|.|TRBV6-5|TRBJ2-5
TGTGCCAGCAGTTCCTCCGACGACGGTTTTTGGACCCAGTACTTC
CASSSSDDGFWTQYF
>many|TRBD1|TRBV7-9|TRBJ2-5
TGTGCCAGCAGCGCCGAGAGGGGGCTAACGGAGACCCAGTACTTC
CASSAERGLTETQYF
>few|TRBD1|TRBV6-5|TRBJ1-5
TGTGCCAGCAGTCCGGGACAGGGTTCCCCCGTCGGCAATCAGCCCCAGCATTTT
CASSPGQGSPVGNQPQHF
>few|.|TRBV30|TRBJ1-3
TGTGCCTGGAGTTCCGGCTCTGGAAACACCATATATTTT
CAWSSGSGNTIYF
>few|.|TRBV12-3/TRBV12-4|TRBJ1-1
TGTGCCAGCAAGAAGGGGAGGGGGTGGAACACTGAAGCTTTCTTT
CASKKGRGWNTEAFF
>many|.|TRBV6-6|TRBJ1-2
TGTGCCAGCAGTTACAACCGGGGGAAAAGCTATGGCTACACCTTC
CASSYNRGKSYGYTF
>.|.|TRBV18|TRBJ1-1
TGTGCCAGCTCACGGTATTGGGCCACTGAAGCTTTCTTT
CASSRYWATEAFF
>many|.|TRBV4-2|TRBJ2-1
TGTGCCAGCAGCCAAGATCGGTCGACTAGGGAGCAGTTCTTC
CASSQDRSTREQFF
>many|TRBD2|TRBV10-3|TRBJ2-3
TGTGCCATCAATCGAGGACTAGCGGCTAGCACAGATACGCAGTATTTT
CAINRGLAASTDTQYF
>many|TRBD1|TRBV11-3|TRBJ1-2
TGTGCCAGCAGCTTAGATCGGGACAGTAGGAGCTATGGCTACACCTTC
CASSLDRDSRSYGYTF
>many|.|TRBV20-1|TRBJ1-3
TGCAGTGCTAGGGGGGGACCTACAGAGACTGGAAACACCATATATTTT
CSARGGPTETGNTIYF
>many|.|TRBV6-5|TRBJ1-3
TGTGCCAGCAGTTACGCCCCCGGTAGAGGCTCTGGAAACACCATATATTTT
CASSYAPGRGSGNTIYF
>few|.|TRBV29-1|TRBJ1-1
TGCAGCGTTGAAGAACCCGGGCGGACTGGAGTAGCCACTGAAGCTTTCTTT
CSVEEPGRTGVATEAFF
>once|.|TRBV20-1|TRBJ1-5
TGCAGTGCTAGACGTATAGCAAATCAGCCCCAGCATTTT
CSARRIANQPQHF
>few|.|TRBV6-5|TRBJ2-7
TGTGCCAGCAGGACACAGGGATACGAGCAGTACTTC
CASRTQGYEQYF
>many|.|TRBV29-1|TRBJ2-7
TGCAGCGTTAGGGACCCGGGTCGTGACGAGCAGTACTTC
CSVRDPGRDEQYF
>.|TRBD1|TRBV19|TRBJ2-1
TGTGCCAGTAATGTTCCCAGGGGGCCCAAGCAGTTCTTC
CASNVPRGPKQFF
>many|.|TRBV3-1|TRBJ1-1
TGTGCCAGCAGCCAAGGCGCCATGAACACTGAAGCTTTCTTT
CASSQGAMNTEAFF
>few|.|TRBV19|TRBJ1-1
TGTGCCAGTAGTATATCCAGATTAGAAAACACTGAAGCTTTCTTT
CASSISRLENTEAFF
>.|.|TRBV7-8|TRBJ1-3
TGTGCCAGCAGCTTAGCCAGCGGAAACACCATATATTTT
CASSLASGNTIYF
>many|.|TRBV7-2|TRBJ1-1
TGTGCCAGCAGCTTATGGTCTAGGGTCCCATGGGACACTGAAGCTTTCTTT
CASSLWSRVPWDTEAFF
>.|.|TRBV6-2/TRBV6-3|TRBJ2-1
TGTGCCAGCGCCATGACCCAGCTTCCCAATGAGCAGTTCTTC
CASAMTQLPNEQFF
>few|.|TRBV28|TRBJ2-1
TGTGCCAGCAGCAGCAGACCCACCTCCTACAATGAGCAGTTCTTC
CASSSRPTSYNEQFF
>many|.|TRBV20-1|TRBJ1-1
TGCAGTGCTAGAGTTTGGCAGGGGAACACTGAAGCTTTCTTT
CSARVWQGNTEAFF
>few|TRBD2|TRBV20-1|TRBJ2-1
TGCAGTGCTACCCGGACTAGCGGGAGGTATAGTGAGCAGTTCTTC
CSATRTSGRYSEQFF
>.|TRBD1|TRBV20-1|TRBJ2-5
TGCAGTGCCCAGGGACAGGCCAGCCGGACCCAGTACTTC
CSAQGQASRTQYF
>.|TRBD1|TRBV6-6|TRBJ1-6
TGTGCCAGCAGTTATAGACTCGACAGGGACAATTCACCCCTCCACTTT
CASSYRLDRDNSPLHF
>many|.|TRBV6-5|TRBJ1-6
TGTGCCAGCAGTTACTCGACAGTGAACGGTTCACCCCTCCACTTT
CASSYSTVNGSPLHF
>many|.|TRBV6-1|TRBJ2-3
TGTGCCAGCATGGAGGGTTGGACGCAGTATTTT
CASMEGWTQYF
>many|.|TRBV6-5|TRBJ2-1
TGTGCCAGCAGCCTTGACAGGGACTACGCCGGGCAGTTCTTC
CASSLDRDYAGQFF
>many|TRBD1|TRBV2|TRBJ1-6
TGTGCCAGCAGTGATAACAGGGGCAATTCACCCCTCCACTTT
CASSDNRGNSPLHF
>.|TRBD1|TRBV6-1|TRBJ2-7
TGTGCCAGCAGTGTACAGGGGCCTTACGAGCAGTACTTC
CASSVQGPYEQYF
>few|TRBD1|TRBV5-1|TRBJ2-7
TGCGCCAGCAGCTTGGGACCTCCGGACAGGGGCTACGAGCAGTACTTC
CASSLGPPDRGYEQYF
>many|.|TRBV19|TRBJ2-5
TGTGCCAGTAGTCAGGGACGGCAAGAGACCCAGTACTTC
CASSQGRQETQYF